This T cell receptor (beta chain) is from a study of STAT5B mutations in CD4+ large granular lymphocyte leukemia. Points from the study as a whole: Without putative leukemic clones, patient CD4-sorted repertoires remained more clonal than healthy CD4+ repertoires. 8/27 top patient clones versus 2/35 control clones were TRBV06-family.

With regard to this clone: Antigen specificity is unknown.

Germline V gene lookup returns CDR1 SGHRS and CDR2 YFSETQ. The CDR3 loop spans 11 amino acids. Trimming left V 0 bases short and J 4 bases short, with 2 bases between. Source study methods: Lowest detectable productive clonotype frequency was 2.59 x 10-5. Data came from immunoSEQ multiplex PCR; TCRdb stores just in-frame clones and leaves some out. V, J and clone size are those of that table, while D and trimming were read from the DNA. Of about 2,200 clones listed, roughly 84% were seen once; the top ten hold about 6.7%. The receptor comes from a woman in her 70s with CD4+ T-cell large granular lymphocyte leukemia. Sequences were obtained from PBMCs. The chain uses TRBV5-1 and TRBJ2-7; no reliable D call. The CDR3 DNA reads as TGCGCCAGCAGCTTGGATTACGAGCAGTACTTC. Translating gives CASSLDYEQYF.